Listed here is a single T cell receptor (beta chain). The V gene's germline CDR1 is SGDLS and CDR2 YYNGEE. The CDR3 sequence is 16 residues long. V lost 3 bases and J lost 4, with 17 bases in between. This specimen belongs to a study of CD8 T cells in Susac syndrome. Reverse transcription of about 0.5 to 1 ug RNA was performed with random hexamers. From the immunoSEQ multiplex PCR reads, TCRdb called clonotypes with MiXCR, one entry per CDR3 protein. The repertoire holds about 300,000 distinct CDR3 sequences, almost 85% seen once, with roughly 0.21% in the top ten. V gene TRBV9 combines with J gene TRBJ2-1; no reliable D call. Sample: CD8+ T cells from PBMCs. This clonotype was obtained from a human donor with multiple sclerosis. CDR3 bases: TGTGCCAGCAGCGCAGTTTGGGAAGCCTTATACAATGAGCAGTTCTTC. Translating it yields CASSAVWEALYNEQFF. Variable domain in full (rest from reference TRBV9 and TRBJ2-1): DSGVTQTPKHLITATGQRVTLRCSPRSGDLSVYWYQQSLDQGLQFLIQYYNGEERAKGNILERFSAQQFPDLHSELNLSSLELGDSALYFCASSAVWEALYNEQFFGPGTRLTVL.